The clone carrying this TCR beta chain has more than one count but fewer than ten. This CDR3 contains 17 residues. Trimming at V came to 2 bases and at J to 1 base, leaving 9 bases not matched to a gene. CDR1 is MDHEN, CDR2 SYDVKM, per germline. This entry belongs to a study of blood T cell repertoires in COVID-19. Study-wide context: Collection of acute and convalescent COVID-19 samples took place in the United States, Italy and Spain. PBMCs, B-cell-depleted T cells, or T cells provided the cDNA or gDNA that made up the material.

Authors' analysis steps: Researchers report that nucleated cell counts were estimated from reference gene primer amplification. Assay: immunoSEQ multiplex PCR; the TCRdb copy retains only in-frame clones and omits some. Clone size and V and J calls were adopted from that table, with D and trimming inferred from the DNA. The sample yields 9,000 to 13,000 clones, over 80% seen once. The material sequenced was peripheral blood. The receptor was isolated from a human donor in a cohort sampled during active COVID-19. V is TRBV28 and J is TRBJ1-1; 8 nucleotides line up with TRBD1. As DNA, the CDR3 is TGTGCCAGCAGTTTAATAAGAAGAGGGACAGGGAACACTGAAGCTTTCTTT. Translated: CASSLIRRGTGNTEAFF. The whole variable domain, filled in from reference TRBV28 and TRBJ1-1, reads DVKVTQSSRYLVKRTGEKVFLECVQDMDHENMFWYRQDPGLGLRLIYFSYDVKMKEKGDIPEGYSVSREKKERFSLILESASTNQTSMYLCASSLIRRGTGNTEAFFGQGTRLTVV.